What follows are 21 T cell receptor beta chains derived from one specimen sequenced in a study of T-cell memory formation after mild COVID-19. Each CDR3 protein gets one entry after TCRdb re-called the 5' RACE reads with MiXCR. The sample lists 250,000 or so distinct CDR3 sequences, roughly 18% occurring once. Material for sequencing was PBMCs or a T cell subset sorted from them (not recorded which). Receptors originate from a man younger than 35 who had mild COVID-19 (a few samples of this study predate the infection). Cell type and time point are not known.

This clonotype was seen only a few times. The chain is built from TRBV12-3 or TRBV12-4 and TRBJ2-7; the D gene could be TRBD1 or TRBD2 (5 bases each). The CDR3 sequence is 17 residues long. With 5 bases removed from V and 4 bases from J, the gap between germline ends came to 24 bases. The CDR3 region is CASSPTPLRDLGYEQYF. CDR3 in DNA: TGTGCCAGCAGTCCAACCCCTCTCAGGGACCTCGGGTACGAGCAGTACTTC.

This chain uses TRBV4-3 with TRBJ2-7, with 11 bases fitting TRBD1. This CDR3 has 15 residues. CDR1 and CDR2 from the germline V gene are LGHNA and YSLEER. The V gene end was trimmed by 0 bases and the J gene end by 9 bases; junction bases not matched to a gene: 7. The CDR3 region is CASSQEYGQGARQYF. CDR3 bases: TGCGCCAGCAGCCAAGAATATGGACAGGGGGCGCGGCAGTACTTC.

This clonotype was seen repeatedly, ten times or more. The chain has TRBV7-2 and TRBJ2-7; D perhaps matches TRBD2 (6 bases). In germline, CDR1 is SGHTA, CDR2 FQGNSA. This CDR3 has 13 residues. The V and J ends lost 6 bases and 3 bases respectively, with 12 bases between them. The CDR3 spells CASSRMRDYEQYV. Written as DNA, the CDR3 is TGTGCCAGCAGTAGAATGCGGGACTACGAGCAGTACGTC.

This clonotype has just a few counts. The chain joins TRBV10-3 to TRBJ2-5; D not certain. CDR1 ENHRY and CDR2 SYGVKD come from the germline V gene. This CDR3 has 15 amino acids. Trimming stripped 5 bases from V and 4 bases from J, with 17 bases between. CDR3 DNA: TGTGCCATCAGTAAACAAAAGGACCCGCCAGAGACCCAGTACTTC. This sequence encodes CAISKQKDPPETQYF.

This clonotype showed up just a few times. The rearrangement joins TRBV14 to TRBJ2-5; 7 bases fit TRBD1. The CDR3 contains 15 residues. Per germline, CDR1 SGHDN and CDR2 FVKESK. After removal of 1 base from V and 5 bases from J, the junction contained 7 bases not matched to a gene. The CDR3: CASSQGTGSWETQYF. CDR3 coding DNA: TGTGCCAGCAGCCAAGGGACAGGCTCCTGGGAGACCCAGTACTTC.

This clonotype was seen a handful of times. The chain carries TRBV7-9 and TRBJ2-7, with TRBD1 identical over 11 bases. J lost 7 bases, V lost 5 bases, and 4 bases had no gene match. The CDR3 runs to 13 residues. CDR1 is SEHNR and CDR2 is FQNEAQ in the germline V gene (reference sequence). Here the CDR3 DNA reads TGTGCCAGCAGCGTCGGGGACAGGGGGGAGCAGTACGTC. This sequence encodes CASSVGDRGEQYV.

The rearrangement uses TRBV25-1 and TRBJ2-3; D is perhaps TRBD2 (5 bases). This CDR3 spans 14 amino acids. The germline gives CDR1 MGHDK, CDR2 SYGVNS. The DNA for the CDR3 is TGTGCAAGCTCTGAGGGTCCTATGGCAGATACGCAGTATTTT. Translation gives CASSEGPMADTQYF.

The rearrangement links TRBV4-2 to TRBJ2-2, with 8 nucleotides matching TRBD2. V was clipped by 6 bases and J by 2 bases; unmatched bases: 14. The germline CDR1 and CDR2 sequences are LGHNA and YNFKEQ. The CDR3 loop spans 18 amino acids. DNA for the CDR3: TGTGCCAGCAGTAGCTCGGTCAGCGGGGGACCAAACACCGGGGAGCTGTTTTTT. It encodes CASSSSVSGGPNTGELFF.

The V and J genes are TRBV4-1 and TRBJ1-5; tentative D call: TRBD1 (6 bases). CDR3 length: 15 amino acids. Looked up from germline, CDR1 is MGHRA and CDR2 is YSYEKL. Trimming took 1 base from V and 4 from J, leaving 11 bases between them. CDR3 DNA sequence: TGCGCCAGCAGCCAAGTCTTCGACAGGAATCAGCCCCAGCATTTT. Amino acid sequence: CASSQVFDRNQPQHF.

V and J are TRBV5-1 and TRBJ1-1; D not certain. In germline, CDR1 is SGHRS, CDR2 YFSETQ. CDR3 length: 15 residues. V was clipped by 0 bases and J by 0 bases, with 9 bases between them. In nucleotides, the CDR3 is TGCGCCAGCAGCTTGGCCCTGTCAGTGAACACTGAAGCTTTCTTT. Translated: CASSLALSVNTEAFF.

V usage is TRBV4-2 and J usage is TRBJ2-1; a weak D match, TRBD2 (6 bases). Between the trimmed V and J ends, which lost 0 bases and 7 bases, there was a span of 19 bases. The CDR3 length is 17 residues. Germline CDR1 LGHNA, CDR2 YNFKEQ. CDR3 DNA sequence: TGTGCCAGCAGCCAAGATGGCGTCGGGGGACGATTAAATGAGCAGTTCTTC. Translating it yields CASSQDGVGGRLNEQFF.

The chain uses TRBV5-1 and TRBJ2-7; 14 positions agree with TRBD2. This CDR3 is 17 amino acids long. Trimming cost V 5 bases and J 0 bases; bases outside gene matches: 7. Germline V lookup: CDR1 SGHRS, CDR2 YFSETQ. CDR3 nucleotides: TGCGCCAGCAGTTCCGGGACTAGCGGGGGCCGCTCCTACGAGCAGTACTTC. Translation: CASSSGTSGGRSYEQYF.

This chain connects TRBV5-4 to TRBJ2-1; either TRBD1 or TRBD2 may fit D (5 bases each). Germline-derived CDR1 and CDR2 are SGHNT and YYREEE (reference sequence). This CDR3 has 14 amino acids. Trimming removed 2 bases at V and 12 bases at J, with 18 bases between. The CDR3 nucleotides read TGTGCCAGCAGCTTTGGGTACCGAGGGGAAGGGCAGTTCTTC. Translation: CASSFGYRGEGQFF.

The sample holds a few counts of this clonotype. This sequence joins TRBV4-1 and TRBJ2-2; a possible D gene is TRBD1 (5 bases). The CDR3 is made up of 16 amino acids. The ends were cut back, 1 base at V and 1 base at J, with 10 bases in the middle. Germline assignment: CDR1 MGHRA and CDR2 YSYEKL. The CDR3: CASSQGWGRNTGELFF. The DNA of the CDR3 is TGCGCCAGCAGCCAAGGGTGGGGCCGGAACACCGGGGAGCTGTTTTTT.

The V and J genes are TRBV20-1 and TRBJ2-2, with D perhaps TRBD2 (6 bases). Germline assignment: CDR1 DFQATT and CDR2 SNEGSKA (reference sequence). The CDR3 is made up of 13 amino acids. Trimming took 7 bases from V and 4 from J, leaving 13 bases between them. CDR3 residues: CSVGTPTTGELFF. CDR3 coding DNA: TGCAGTGTCGGGACTCCCACCACCGGGGAGCTGTTTTTT.

The chain couples TRBV12-3 or TRBV12-4 to TRBJ1-5; D remains unclear. The CDR3 loop spans 11 amino acids. V lost 8 bases and J 5 bases, leaving 7 bases between the germline ends. The CDR3 is CASLPDQPQHF. CDR3 coding DNA: TGTGCCAGCCTCCCTGATCAGCCCCAGCATTTT.

There are a few counts of this clonotype. The CDR3 here is CSALRGAGFADAFF. CDR3 coding DNA: TGCAGTGCTCTGCGGGGGGCCGGCTTTGCGGATGCTTTCTTT. The chain joins TRBV20-1 to TRBJ1-1; tentative D call: TRBD1 (6 bases). Per the germline V gene, CDR1 is DFQATT and CDR2 is SNEGSKA (reference sequence). V was shortened by 5 bases and J by 11 bases, with 24 bases between the two germline ends. This CDR3 spans 14 amino acids.

The V gene is TRBV2, the J gene TRBJ1-5; the match to TRBD1 covers 7 bases. This CDR3 comprises 15 residues. CDR1 and CDR2 (germline): SNHLY, FYNNEI. Trimming at V came to 2 bases and at J to 3 bases, leaving 4 bases not matched to a gene. For the CDR3, the DNA is TGTGCCAGCAGTGAACAGGGGGTCCCCAATCAGCCCCAGCATTTT. Translation: CASSEQGVPNQPQHF. The complete variable domain, with remaining parts taken from reference TRBV2 and TRBJ1-5, reads EPEVTQTPSHQVTQMGQEVILRCVPISNHLYFYWYRQILGQKVEFLVSFYNNEISEKSEIFDDQFSVERPDGSNFTLKIRSTKLEDSAMYFCASSEQGVPNQPQHFGDGTRLSIL.

The rearrangement joins TRBV19 to TRBJ1-2, with D maybe TRBD1 (5 bases). CDR3 size: 14 residues. Looked up from germline, CDR1 is LNHDA and CDR2 is SQIVND (reference sequence). V was cut by 7 bases and J by 5 bases, with 17 bases left in between. CDR3 bases: TGTGCCAGTATCAACCCGGAGGGGACTTATGGCTACACCTTC. As protein: CASINPEGTYGYTF.

This clonotype was seen at least ten times. The rearrangement joins TRBV29-1 to TRBJ1-2, with a possible D match to TRBD1 (6 bases). From germline, CDR1 is SQVTM and CDR2 ANQGSEA. V was pared by 4 bases and J by 0 bases, with 12 bases between. This CDR3 contains 14 residues. The CDR3 loop is CSVGGLRPNYGYTF. The CDR3 nucleotides are TGCAGCGTTGGGGGGCTACGCCCTAACTATGGCTACACCTTC.

The rearrangement joins TRBV29-1 to TRBJ2-3; no clear D gene. Trimming stripped 6 bases from V and 3 bases from J, with 13 bases between. The CDR3 is 13 amino acids. Germline V gene lookup returns CDR1 SQVTM and CDR2 ANQGSEA. The CDR3 protein is CSVAPEGTDTQYF. DNA for the CDR3: TGCAGCGTGGCCCCCGAAGGAACAGATACGCAGTATTTT.